This T cell receptor (beta chain) is from a study of identical twins. Study-wide points: Out-of-frame alpha sequences common to twins exhibited a surplus of low generation probability.

This clonotype was detected ten times or more. The antigen is undetermined. This CDR3 is built from 14 residues. The V end was cut by 3 bases, the J end by 3 bases, with 9 bases between. cDNA molecules carried unique molecular identifiers, and template switching added a universal primer site. TCRdb processed the 5' RACE reads anew with MiXCR; each CDR3 protein has one entry. The data show 250,000 or so distinct CDR3 sequences, with about 7.5% seen just once and about 5.6% held by the top ten. This same sample was also part of a study on yellow fever vaccine responses in identical twins.

The clonotype originates from a young woman in good health. The sample was CD8+ T cells sorted from blood. The rearrangement links TRBV12-3 or TRBV12-4 to TRBJ2-1; D uncertain. This CDR3 is CASSFGPLYNEQFF. The CDR3 DNA reads as TGTGCCAGCAGTTTTGGACCACTCTACAATGAGCAGTTCTTC.